The 10 T cell receptor beta chains reported below all come from one sample, sequenced in a study of blood T cell repertoires in COVID-19. Sequencing was performed with immunoSEQ multiplex PCR; in TCRdb, only in-frame clones are kept and a portion is missing. The sample lists about 59,000 clones, over 75% occurring once. Material: peripheral blood. These receptors all come from an elderly man with acute or convalescent COVID-19.

This sequence joins TRBV29-1 and TRBJ1-2, with D possibly being TRBD1 (5 bases). Per the germline V gene, CDR1 is SQVTM and CDR2 is ANQGSEA. With 8 bases removed from V and 8 bases from J, the gap between germline ends came to 18 bases. The CDR3 covers 12 residues. Here the CDR3 DNA reads TGCAGCCTGTTAGGGAGGGGTGGAGGCTACACCTTC. Its protein product is CSLLGRGGGYTF.

The gene calls are TRBV5-4 and TRBJ2-5, with TRBD2 identical over 7 bases. CDR3 size: 15 residues. The V gene's germline CDR1 is SGHNT and CDR2 YYREEE (reference sequence). The trim removed 0 bases at V and 2 bases at J, leaving 4 bases unmatched. DNA of the CDR3: TGTGCCAGCAGCTTGGGGGGACTACCACAAGAGACCCAGTACTTC. It specifies CASSLGGLPQETQYF.

This rearrangement joins TRBV7-9 to TRBJ1-6, with 9 bases lining up with TRBD1. There are 17 residues in the CDR3. The germline V gene has CDR1 SEHNR and CDR2 FQNEAQ (reference sequence). The V and J ends lost 4 bases and 0 bases, in that order; junction bases with no gene match: 4. The CDR3 DNA follows: TGTGCCAGCAGCTCCGGGACAGGGAGCTCCTATAATTCACCCCTCCACTTT. Translation: CASSSGTGSSYNSPLHF.

This chain uses TRBV3-1 (or the pseudogene TRBV3-2) with TRBJ1-2; D unresolved. Germline V gene lookup returns CDR1 LGHDT and CDR2 YNNKEL (reference sequence). V lost 0 bases, J lost 5 bases, and 16 bases lay in between. The CDR3 covers 16 residues. CDR3 region: CASSQDHSTEVYGYTF. CDR3 in DNA: TGTGCCAGCAGCCAAGATCACAGCACGGAGGTTTATGGCTACACCTTC.

The table lists this clone with a count of one. J is TRBJ1-4 and V is TRBV6-6, with a possible D match to TRBD1 (6 bases). The V end lost 5 bases, the J end lost 6 bases, and 13 bases lay between the germline ends. Germline CDR1 is MNHNY and CDR2 is SVGAGI (reference sequence). CDR3 length: 14 residues. The CDR3 coding sequence is TGTGCCAGCAGTCAACCAGGGGCGGATGAAAAACTGTTTTTT. It is translated as CASSQPGADEKLFF.

The chain couples TRBV5-6 to TRBJ2-7; a weak D match, TRBD1 (6 bases). The CDR3 length is 14 residues. The V and J ends lost 3 bases and 0 bases respectively, with 10 bases between them. Germline CDR1 is SGHDT and CDR2 is YYEEEE. The CDR3 DNA reads TGTGCCAGCAGCTACGGGACAATCTCCTACGAGCAGTACTTC. Translating gives CASSYGTISYEQYF.

V and J are TRBV4-1 and TRBJ1-1; D gene unclear. V lost 0 bases and J lost 6, with 11 bases in between. Germline CDR1 and CDR2: MGHRA and YSYEKL. The CDR3 runs to 14 residues. CDR3 residues: CASSQDLGNSEAFF. CDR3 coding DNA: TGCGCCAGCAGCCAAGATCTGGGCAACTCTGAAGCTTTCTTT.

This clone was seen once. This chain uses TRBV6-6 with TRBJ2-4, with D possibly matching TRBD1 (6 bases). Germline CDR1 is MNHNY and CDR2 is SVGAGI (reference sequence). Between the trimmed V and J ends, which lost 0 bases and 3 bases, there was a span of 12 bases. The CDR3 is 16 residues long. The CDR3 loop reads CASSYSRDTHKNIQYF. CDR3 sequence (DNA): TGTGCCAGCAGTTACTCACGGGACACCCACAAAAACATTCAGTACTTC.

This clone was seen only once. V and J are TRBV5-1 and TRBJ1-1; D is uncertain. Germline V CDR1 and CDR2: SGHRS, YFSETQ. The germline V and J ends were trimmed by 1 base and 4 bases, with 11 bases remaining between them. CDR3 size: 14 residues. The CDR3 DNA is TGCGCCAGCAGCTTGAGTGCAGGTCTCACTGAAGCTTTCTTT. Translation: CASSLSAGLTEAFF.

The chain recombines TRBV6-5 with TRBJ2-3, with 7 bases that match TRBD2. The length of the CDR3 is 15 residues. From germline, CDR1 is MNHEY and CDR2 SVGAGI. V gave up 7 bases and J gave up 4 bases; unmatched junction bases: 11. CDR3 coding DNA: TGTGCCAGCATCAGAAATGGGGGGGTCTCAGATACGCAGTATTTT. The encoded protein is CASIRNGGVSDTQYF.